The clone carrying this T cell receptor (beta chain) was seen many times. These data originate in a study of regulatory T cells in long-lasting Graves disease. Trimming at V came to 0 bases and at J to 9 bases, leaving 11 bases not matched to a gene. From germline, CDR1 is MDHEN and CDR2 SYDVKM. This CDR3 has 16 residues. Investigators prepared the TCR beta libraries by applying iRepertoire HTBI primers and Arm-PCR of CDR3 regions. TCRdb independently ran MiXCR on the multiplex PCR reads; one entry per CDR3 protein. There are about 620,000 distinct CDR3 sequences in the sample; approximately 15% occur only once, and about 17% lies in the top ten. Described time point: newly diagnosed GD, antithyroid drugs for less than 3 months. PBMCs were the source of the RNA used for TCR sequencing. The data also belong to a second study, concerning T cells in Graves' hyperthyroidism and ophthalmopathy. That source adds: Pregnant or lactating patients were excluded, as were those with uncontrolled infection or other autoimmune disease.

This sequence was found in a woman younger than 45 with Graves disease. Sample: peripheral blood mononuclear cells (PBMCs), taken at new diagnosis, from a patient treated with antithyroid drugs. The chain carries TRBV28 and TRBJ2-1, with TRBD1 identical over 7 bases. The CDR3 region has the DNA TGTGCCAGCAGTTTATGGACAGGGATTGAGTTTGGTGAGCAGTTCTTC. Residues: CASSLWTGIEFGEQFF.